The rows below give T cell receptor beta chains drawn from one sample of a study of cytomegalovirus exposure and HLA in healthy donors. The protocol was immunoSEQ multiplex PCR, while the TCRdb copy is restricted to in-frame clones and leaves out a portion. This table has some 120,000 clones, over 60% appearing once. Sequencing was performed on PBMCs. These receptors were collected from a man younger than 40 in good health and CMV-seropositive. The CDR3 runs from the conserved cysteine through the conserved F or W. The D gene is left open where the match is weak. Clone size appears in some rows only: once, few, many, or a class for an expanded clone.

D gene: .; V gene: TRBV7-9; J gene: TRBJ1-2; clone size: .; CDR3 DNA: TGTGCCAGCACCAGGGGAGAATCTAACTATGGCTACACCTTC; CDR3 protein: CASTRGESNYGYTF
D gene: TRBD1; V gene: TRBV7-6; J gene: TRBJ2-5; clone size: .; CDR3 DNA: TGTGCCAGCAGCTTAGCTGGACAGGGGGCGGGAGAGACCCAGTACTTC; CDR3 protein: CASSLAGQGAGETQYF
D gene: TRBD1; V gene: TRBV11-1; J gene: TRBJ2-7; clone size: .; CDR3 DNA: TGTGCCAGCAGCTTAGTAGGACAGGGATACCACGAGCAGTACTTC; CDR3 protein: CASSLVGQGYHEQYF
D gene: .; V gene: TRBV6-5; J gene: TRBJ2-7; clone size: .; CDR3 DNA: TGTGCCAGCAGTTACTCGCACCCCCGGGGCTACGAGCAGTACTTC; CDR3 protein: CASSYSHPRGYEQYF
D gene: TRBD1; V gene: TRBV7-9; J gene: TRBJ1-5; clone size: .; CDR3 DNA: TGTGCCAGCAGCGGGACAGATAGCAATCAGCCCCAGCATTTT; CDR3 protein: CASSGTDSNQPQHF
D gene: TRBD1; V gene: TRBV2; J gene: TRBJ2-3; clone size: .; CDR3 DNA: TGTGCCAGCAGTAGGACAGGGCCCACAGATACGCAGTATTTT; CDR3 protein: CASSRTGPTDTQYF
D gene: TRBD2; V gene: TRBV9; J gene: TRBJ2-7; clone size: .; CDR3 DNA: TGTGCCAGCAGCGCATCTAGCGGGGGAAGGGACGAGCAGTACTTC; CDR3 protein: CASSASSGGRDEQYF
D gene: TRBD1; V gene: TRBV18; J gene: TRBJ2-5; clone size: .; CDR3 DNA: TGTGCCAGCTCACCACCGGCAGGGGGAGAGACCCAGTACTTC; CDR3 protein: CASSPPAGGETQYF
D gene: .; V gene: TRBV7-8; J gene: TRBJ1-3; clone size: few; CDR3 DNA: TGTGCCAGCAGCTTAATGTGGGGGGACTCTGGAAACACCATATATTTT; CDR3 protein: CASSLMWGDSGNTIYF
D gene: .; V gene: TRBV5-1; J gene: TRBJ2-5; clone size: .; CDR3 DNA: TGCGCCAGCAGCTTGGGAGTAGCGAAGTACCAAGAGACCCAGTACTTC; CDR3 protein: CASSLGVAKYQETQYF
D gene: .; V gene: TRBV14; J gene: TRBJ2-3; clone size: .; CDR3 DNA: TGTGCCAGCAGCCAGTACAGGGGACTCACAGATACGCAGTATTTT; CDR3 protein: CASSQYRGLTDTQYF
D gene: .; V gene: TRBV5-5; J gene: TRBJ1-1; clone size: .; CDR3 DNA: TGTGCCAGCAGCAACACAGGGAGCTTGAACACTGAAGCTTTCTTT; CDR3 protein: CASSNTGSLNTEAFF
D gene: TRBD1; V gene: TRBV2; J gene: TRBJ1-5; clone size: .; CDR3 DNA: TGTGCCAGCAAGAGGACAGGCGGGTGGCCCCAGCATTTT; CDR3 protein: CASKRTGGWPQHF
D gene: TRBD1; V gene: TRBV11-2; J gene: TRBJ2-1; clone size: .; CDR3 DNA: TGTGCCAGCAGCCCGGACAGGGGAGGGCAAGCGGTCTTC; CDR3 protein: CASSPDRGGQAVF
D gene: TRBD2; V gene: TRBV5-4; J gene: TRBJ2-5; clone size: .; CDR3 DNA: TGTGCCAGCAGCATACCCCAGACTAGCGGGGACCTGACCCAGTACTTC; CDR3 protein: CASSIPQTSGDLTQYF
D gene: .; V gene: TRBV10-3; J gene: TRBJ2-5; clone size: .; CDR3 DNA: TGTGCCATCAGTGGCGCCCAAGAGACCCAGTACTTC; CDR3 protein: CAISGAQETQYF
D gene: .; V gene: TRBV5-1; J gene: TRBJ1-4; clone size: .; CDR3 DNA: TGCGCCAGCAGAACCGGGACATCCTTTGGGCGTGAAAAACTGTTTTTT; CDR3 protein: CASRTGTSFGREKLFF
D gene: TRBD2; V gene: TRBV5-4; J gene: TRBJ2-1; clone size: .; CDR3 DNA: TGTGCCAGCAGCTTGGCTGCAGCGGGGATTAACAATGAGCAGTTCTTC; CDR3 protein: CASSLAAAGINNEQFF
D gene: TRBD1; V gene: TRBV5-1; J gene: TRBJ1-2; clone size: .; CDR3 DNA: TGCGCCAGCAGCTTGGAGGCAGGGGGGTTTGGCTACACCTTC; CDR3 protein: CASSLEAGGFGYTF
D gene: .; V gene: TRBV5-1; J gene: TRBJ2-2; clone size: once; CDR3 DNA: TGCGCCAGCAGCTCCCAGCCGGCGGGACCTAACACCGGGGAGCTGTTTTTT; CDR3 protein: CASSSQPAGPNTGELFF
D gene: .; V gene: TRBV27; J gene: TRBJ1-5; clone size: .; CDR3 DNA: TGTGCCAGCAGCCCTACTCCGACATTATCAAATCAGCCCCAGCATTTT; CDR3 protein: CASSPTPTLSNQPQHF
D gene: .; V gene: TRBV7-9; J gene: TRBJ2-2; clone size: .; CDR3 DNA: TGTGCCAGCAGCTTAGCTAAAGGGGCGGTAGCCGGGGAGCTGTTTTTT; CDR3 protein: CASSLAKGAVAGELFF
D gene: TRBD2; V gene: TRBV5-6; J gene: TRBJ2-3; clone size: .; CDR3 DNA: TGTGCCAGCAGCTTGGGGACTAGCGGACTTACAGATACGCAGTATTTT; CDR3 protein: CASSLGTSGLTDTQYF
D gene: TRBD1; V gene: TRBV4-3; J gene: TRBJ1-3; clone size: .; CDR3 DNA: TGCGCCAGCAGCCACTTGACAGGGAATGGAAACACCATATATTTT; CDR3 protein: CASSHLTGNGNTIYF
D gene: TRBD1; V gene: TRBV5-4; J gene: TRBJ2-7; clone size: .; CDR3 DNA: TGTGCCAGCAGCTTGGCACCCGGGACAGGGGACGAGCAGTACTTC; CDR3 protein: CASSLAPGTGDEQYF
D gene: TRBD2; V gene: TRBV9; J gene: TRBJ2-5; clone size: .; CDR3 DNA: TGTGCCAGCAGCGCAGGGATAGCGGGGGGAATGTCGGAGACCCAGTACTTC; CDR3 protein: CASSAGIAGGMSETQYF
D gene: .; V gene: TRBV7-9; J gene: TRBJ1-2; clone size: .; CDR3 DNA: TGTGCCAGCAGCCGTTCCTATGGCTACACCTTC; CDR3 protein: CASSRSYGYTF
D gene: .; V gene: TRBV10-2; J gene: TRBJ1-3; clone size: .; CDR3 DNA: TGCGCCAGCAGTGAAGCCCGCGGAAACACCATATATTTT; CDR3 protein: CASSEARGNTIYF
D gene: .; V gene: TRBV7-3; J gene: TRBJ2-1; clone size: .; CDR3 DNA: TGTGCCAGCAGCTTAGGGGTAGCGAACAATGAGCAGTTCTTC; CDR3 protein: CASSLGVANNEQFF
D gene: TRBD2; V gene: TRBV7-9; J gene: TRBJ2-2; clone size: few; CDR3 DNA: TGTGCCAGCAGCTTTGCTAGCGGGAGTCTGACCGGGGAGCTGTTTTTT; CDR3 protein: CASSFASGSLTGELFF
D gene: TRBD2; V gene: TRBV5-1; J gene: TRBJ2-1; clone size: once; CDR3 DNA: TGCGCCAGCAGCTTCCTAGCGGGAGCAATCAACAATGAGCAGTTCTTC; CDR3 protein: CASSFLAGAINNEQFF
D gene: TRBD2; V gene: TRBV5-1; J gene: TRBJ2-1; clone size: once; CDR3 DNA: TGCGCCAGCAGCATTTCCTGGGGACTAGCGGGGGCGGGTGGGGTTTACAATGAGCAGTTCTTC; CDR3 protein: CASSISWGLAGAGGVYNEQFF
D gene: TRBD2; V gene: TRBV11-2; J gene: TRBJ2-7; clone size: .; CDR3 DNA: TGTGCCAGCAGCTTCATGACGGCGGGAGGCCCCTACGAGCAGTACTTC; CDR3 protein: CASSFMTAGGPYEQYF
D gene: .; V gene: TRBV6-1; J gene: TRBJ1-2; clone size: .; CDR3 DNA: TGTGCCAGCAGTGCCATGTGGACAGTGCCGCGCTATACCTTC; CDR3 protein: CASSAMWTVPRYTF
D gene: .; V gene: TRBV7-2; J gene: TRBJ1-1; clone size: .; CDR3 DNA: TGTGCCAGCAGCGCACAGGGAATCACTGAAGCTTTCTTT; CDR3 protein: CASSAQGITEAFF
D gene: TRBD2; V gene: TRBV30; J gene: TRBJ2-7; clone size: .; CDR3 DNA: TGTGCCTGGAGTGGACTAGCGGGTTTCTACGAGCAGTACTTC; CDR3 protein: CAWSGLAGFYEQYF
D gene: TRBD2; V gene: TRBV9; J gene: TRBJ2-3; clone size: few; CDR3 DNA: TGTGCCAGCAGCGTAGGCGGGGGAACCTACACAGATACGCAGTATTTT; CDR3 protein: CASSVGGGTYTDTQYF
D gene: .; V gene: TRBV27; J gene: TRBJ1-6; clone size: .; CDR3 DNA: TGTGCCAGCAGATTGGGGGGACGTTCACCCCTCCACTTT; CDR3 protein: CASRLGGRSPLHF
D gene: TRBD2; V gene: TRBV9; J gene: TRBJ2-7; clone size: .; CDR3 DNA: TGTGCCAGCAGCCCCGGGACTAGCTATCAGAGTACGAGCCCCCAGAACGAGCAGTACTTC; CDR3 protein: CASSPGTSYQSTSPQNEQYF
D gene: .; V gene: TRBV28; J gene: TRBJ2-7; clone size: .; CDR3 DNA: TGTGCCAGCAGCTCCGGAGGGGAGCAGTACTTC; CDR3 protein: CASSSGGEQYF
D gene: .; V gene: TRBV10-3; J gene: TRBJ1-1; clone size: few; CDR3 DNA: TGTGCCATCAGTGGACAAGGTAAAGCTGAAGCTTTCTTT; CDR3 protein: CAISGQGKAEAFF
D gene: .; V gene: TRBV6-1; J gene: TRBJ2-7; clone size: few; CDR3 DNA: TGTGCCAGCAGCCTCCCGGGGACCTACGAGCAGTACTTC; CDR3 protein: CASSLPGTYEQYF
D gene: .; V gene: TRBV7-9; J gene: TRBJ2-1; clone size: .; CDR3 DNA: TGTGCCAGCAGCTTAGCGGAGGGGGCCGTGAATGAGCAGTTCTTC; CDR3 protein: CASSLAEGAVNEQFF
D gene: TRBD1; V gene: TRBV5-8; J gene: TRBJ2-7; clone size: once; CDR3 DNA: TGTGCCAGCAGCTTTGGGCCCCCCGGGACAGGGTGGTCGTACGAGCAGTACTTC; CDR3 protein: CASSFGPPGTGWSYEQYF
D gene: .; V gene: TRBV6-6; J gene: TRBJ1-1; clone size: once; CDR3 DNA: TGTGCCAGCAGTTACTACGGACAAGGCGAAGCTTTCTTT; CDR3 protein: CASSYYGQGEAFF
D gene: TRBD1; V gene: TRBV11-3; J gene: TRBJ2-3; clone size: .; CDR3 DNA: TGTGCCAGCAGCCCCGGGACGGGACAGGGCACAGATACGCAGTATTTT; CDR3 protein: CASSPGTGQGTDTQYF
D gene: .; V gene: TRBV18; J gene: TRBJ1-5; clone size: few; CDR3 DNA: TGTGCCAGCTCACCCATAGACAGTGACAATCAGCCCCAGCATTTT; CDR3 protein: CASSPIDSDNQPQHF
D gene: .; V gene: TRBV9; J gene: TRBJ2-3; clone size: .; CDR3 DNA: TGTGCCAGCAGCGTAGTGGGACTTCAGGGGGGACTCACAGATACGCAGTATTTT; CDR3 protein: CASSVVGLQGGLTDTQYF
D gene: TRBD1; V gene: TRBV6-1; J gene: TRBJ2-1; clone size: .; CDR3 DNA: TGTGCCAGCAGGGAAAGGACAGGTCGGGCTGATGAGCAGTTCTTC; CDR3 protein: CASRERTGRADEQFF